This is a list of T cell receptor beta chains from one sample in a study of blood T cell repertoires in COVID-19. TCRdb's copy holds only in-frame clones and misses some; the assay was immunoSEQ multiplex PCR. In the table there are tens of thousands of clones, 75% to 80% of which are singletons. Input material: peripheral blood. Receptor source: a man between 65 and 79 years old with COVID-19, enrolled during active disease. Both conserved end residues are part of each CDR3. A D gene is named only where the DNA matches it firmly. Clone size is given for some rows only: seen once, a few or many times, or a class if the clone is expanded.

V,size,J,D,DNA,CDR3
TRBV11-2,NA,TRBJ1-6,NA,TGTGCCAGCAGCCAGTGGGCAGGGGCGTTGGTTTCACCCCTCCACTTT,CASSQWAGALVSPLHF
TRBV2,once,TRBJ2-1,NA,TGTGCCAGCAGTGAAGGTGGCGGGTTAGTAGAGCAGTTCTTC,CASSEGGGLVEQFF
TRBV28,NA,TRBJ1-2,NA,TGTGCCAGCAGTTTATCCGCCGCCGCGGGCTACACCTTC,CASSLSAAAGYTF
TRBV10-3,NA,TRBJ1-1,NA,TGTGCCATCAGGGACAGAGAGAACACTGAAGCTTTCTTT,CAIRDRENTEAFF
TRBV11-2,NA,TRBJ2-1,NA,TGTGCCAGCAGCTTTACTAGTCTACTCTACAATGAGCAGTTCTTC,CASSFTSLLYNEQFF
TRBV12-3/TRBV12-4,NA,TRBJ2-3,NA,TGTGCCAGCACCCTTATAGATACGCAGTATTTT,CASTLIDTQYF
TRBV28,NA,TRBJ1-4,TRBD1,TGTGCCAGCAGTTCCCACAGGGGGCAGGGTGAAAAACTGTTTTTT,CASSSHRGQGEKLFF
TRBV9,NA,TRBJ2-7,TRBD1,TGTGCCAGCAGCGCTGCTGGGACAGGGACCATCCTATCGAGCTACGAGCAGTACTTC,CASSAAGTGTILSSYEQYF
TRBV6-1,NA,TRBJ1-6,TRBD1,TGTGCCAGCAGTGAAGCACTTCCAGGGGGCGCGGCCTATAATTCACCCCTCCACTTT,CASSEALPGGAAYNSPLHF
TRBV5-4,once,TRBJ1-3,NA,TGTGCCAGCAGCGTGGGGAGCCGGCACGCTGGAAACACCATATATTTT,CASSVGSRHAGNTIYF
TRBV14,few,TRBJ2-5,TRBD2,TGTGCCAGCAGCCCTTCTGGCGGGAGTGTGCTAGAGACCCAGTACTTC,CASSPSGGSVLETQYF
TRBV4-2,NA,TRBJ1-1,TRBD1,TGTGCCAGCAGCCAAGCGGGACAGGGTATCACTGAAGCTTTCTTT,CASSQAGQGITEAFF
TRBV4-1,NA,TRBJ2-1,TRBD2,TGCGCCAGCAGCCAGACTAGCGGGAGTTACAATGAGCAGTTCTTC,CASSQTSGSYNEQFF
TRBV7-3,NA,TRBJ2-1,TRBD2,TGTGCCAGCAGCTTAACCTCTGGGACTAGCGGCGGTGAGCAGTTCTTC,CASSLTSGTSGGEQFF
TRBV27,NA,TRBJ2-1,TRBD2,TGTGCCAGCACCCCCCTAGCGGGAGTTATGGGTGAGCAGTTCTTC,CASTPLAGVMGEQFF
TRBV5-1,NA,TRBJ1-4,TRBD1,TGCGCCAGCAGGACAGGGCCTAATGACAAACTGTTTTTT,CASRTGPNDKLFF
TRBV5-1,few,TRBJ1-6,NA,TGCGCCAGCAGCAGAAAGGGTTTCAGGACACTCCTGTCGTCCTATAATTCACCCCTCCACTTT,CASSRKGFRTLLSSYNSPLHF